A single sample gave rise to the 5 T cell receptor beta chains below, sequenced in a study of regulatory T cells in long-lasting Graves disease (dated by TCRdb to the early 2020s). Libraries were made using multiplex PCR. Sequenced on an Illumina HiSeq 4000. CDR3 regions were amplified by Arm-PCR with iRepertoire HTBI primers to construct TCR beta libraries. The raw public reads went through TCRdb reprocessing: fastp at Q25, MiXCR clone calling, in-frame beta chains kept. Under each unique CDR3 protein, matching rows form one entry showing the most common genes and DNA. For this sample there are under 450,000 distinct CDR3 sequences; around 15% appear just once. The top ten clonotypes cover about 19% of the sample. This sample's time point label indicates: newly diagnosed GD, antithyroid drugs for less than 3 months. For both TCR sequencing and RNA sequencing, RNA was extracted from PBMCs in TRIzol.

These records were also assigned to another study, of T cells in Graves' hyperthyroidism and ophthalmopathy.

The input for sequencing was peripheral blood mononuclear cells (PBMCs), taken at new diagnosis, from a patient treated with antithyroid drugs. Receptors were obtained from a woman aged 18-29 years with Graves disease. Donor details come from another sample of the same person, matched by shared clones.

This clonotype came up many times. V usage is TRBV30 and J usage is TRBJ2-7; TRBD1 matches 7 bases. Germline-derived CDR1 and CDR2 are GTSNPN and SVGIG (reference sequence). The CDR3 totals 14 residues. V dropped 2 bases and J dropped 2; count of bases not matched to a gene: 6. The CDR3 is CAWSTGQNPYEQYF. The CDR3 DNA reads TGTGCCTGGAGTACGGGACAGAACCCCTACGAGCAGTACTTC.

The rearrangement links TRBV9 to TRBJ2-7; D is perhaps TRBD1 (6 bases). This CDR3 has 14 amino acids. With 4 bases removed from V and 12 bases from J, the gap between germline ends came to 23 bases. CDR1 and CDR2 from the germline V gene are SGDLS and YYNGEE. CDR3 nucleotides: TGTGCCAGCAGCCCGGGAACAGGGCCCAAGTTTCGGTACTTC. Its translation: CASSPGTGPKFRYF.

This clonotype was counted at least ten times. Germline is not matched at one junction end, which may reflect a read error. This CDR3 is CASRANTEAFF. The DNA of the CDR3 is TGCGCCAGCAGGGCGAACACTGAAGCTTTCTTT. The gene calls are TRBV28 and TRBJ1-1, with D possibly being TRBD1 (5 bases). This CDR3 contains 11 residues. The germline CDR1 and CDR2 sequences are MDHEN and SYDVKM.

This clonotype was counted many times. The rearrangement joins TRBV5-1 to TRBJ1-1; no definite D call. V shed 6 bases and J shed 5 bases, with 17 bases lying between them. The germline V gene encodes CDR1 SGHRS and CDR2 YFSETQ. The CDR3 runs to 14 residues. The CDR3 coding sequence is TGCGCCAGCACCCCACCGGGTGGATCGACTGAAGCTTTCTTT. This encodes CASTPPGGSTEAFF.

This clonotype was found many times. The CDR3 loop reads CASSEVGYGQGGEQYF. The CDR3 nucleotides are TGTGCCAGCAGCGAGGTAGGGTACGGACAGGGAGGCGAGCAGTACTTC. The rearrangement links TRBV6-1 to TRBJ2-7; 8 bases are shared with TRBD1. With V trimmed by 6 bases and J by 6 bases, 16 bases remained unmatched. Germline values: CDR1 MNHNS, CDR2 SASEGT. The CDR3 runs 16 residues.